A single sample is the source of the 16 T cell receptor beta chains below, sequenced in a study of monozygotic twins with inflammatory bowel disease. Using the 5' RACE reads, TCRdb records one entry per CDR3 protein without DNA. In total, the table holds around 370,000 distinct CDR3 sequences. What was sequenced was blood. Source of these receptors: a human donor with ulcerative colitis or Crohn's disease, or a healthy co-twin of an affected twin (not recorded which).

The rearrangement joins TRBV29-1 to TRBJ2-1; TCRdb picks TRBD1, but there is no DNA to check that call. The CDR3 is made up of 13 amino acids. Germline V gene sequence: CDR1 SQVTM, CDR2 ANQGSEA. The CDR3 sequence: CSAQGSPYNEQFF.

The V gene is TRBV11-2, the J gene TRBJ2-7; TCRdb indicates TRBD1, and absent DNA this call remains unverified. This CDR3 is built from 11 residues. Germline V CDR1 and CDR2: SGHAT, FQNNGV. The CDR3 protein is CASDREGEQYF.

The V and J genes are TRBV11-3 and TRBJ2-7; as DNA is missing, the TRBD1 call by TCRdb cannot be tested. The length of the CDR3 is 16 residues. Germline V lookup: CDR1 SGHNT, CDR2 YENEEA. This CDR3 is CASSFLADTDGNEQYF.

Here the CDR3 reads CASRRRQDLNPYNEQFF. The chain is built from TRBV6-1 and TRBJ2-1; there is no DNA to check the TCRdb D call of TRBD1. Germline loops: CDR1 MNHNS, CDR2 SASEGT. The CDR3 is 17 amino acids.

CDR3 sequence: CASSMWTVSSPLHF. The chain has TRBV19 and TRBJ1-6; there is no DNA to check the TCRdb D call of TRBD1. The CDR3 loop spans 14 amino acids. Germline V lookup: CDR1 LNHDA, CDR2 SQIVND (reference sequence).

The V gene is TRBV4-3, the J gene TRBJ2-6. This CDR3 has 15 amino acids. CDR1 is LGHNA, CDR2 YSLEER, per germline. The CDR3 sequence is CASSHPPSGANVLTF.

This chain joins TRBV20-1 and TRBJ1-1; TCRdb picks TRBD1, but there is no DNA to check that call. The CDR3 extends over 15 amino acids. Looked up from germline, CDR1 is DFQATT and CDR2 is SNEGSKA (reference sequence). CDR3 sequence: CSARFSQGLNTEAFF.

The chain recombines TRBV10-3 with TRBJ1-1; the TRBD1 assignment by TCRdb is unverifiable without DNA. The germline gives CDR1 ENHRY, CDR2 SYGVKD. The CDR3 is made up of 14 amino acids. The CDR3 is CAISYQGMNTEAFF.

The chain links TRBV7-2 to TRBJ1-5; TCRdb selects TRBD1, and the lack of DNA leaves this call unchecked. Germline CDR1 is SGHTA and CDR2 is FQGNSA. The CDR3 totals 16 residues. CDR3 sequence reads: CASSPSAFTGGQPQHF. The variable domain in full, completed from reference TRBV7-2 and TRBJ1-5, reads GAGVSQSPSNKVTEKGKDVELRCDPISGHTALYWYRQSLGQGLEFLIYFQGNSAPDKSGLPSDRFSAERTGGSVSTLTIQRTQQEDSAVYLCASSPSAFTGGQPQHFGDGTRLSIL.

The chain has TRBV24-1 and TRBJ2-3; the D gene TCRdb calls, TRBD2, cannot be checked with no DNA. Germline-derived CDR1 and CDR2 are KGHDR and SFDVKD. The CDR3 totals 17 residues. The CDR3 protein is CATSDPTSGGTTDTQYF.

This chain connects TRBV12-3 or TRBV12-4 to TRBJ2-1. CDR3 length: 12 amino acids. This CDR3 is CASSLAHGEQFF.

CDR3 in amino acids: CASSWGLMGTQYF. V is TRBV28 and J is TRBJ2-5; TCRdb gives TRBD2 as the D gene, but with no DNA this cannot be confirmed. The V gene's germline CDR1 is MDHEN and CDR2 SYDVKM. This CDR3 contains 13 residues.

CDR3 protein: CSAKDRGQDTGELFF. The chain recombines TRBV20-1 with TRBJ2-2; the D gene TCRdb calls, TRBD1, cannot be checked with no DNA. The germline gives CDR1 DFQATT, CDR2 SNEGSKA (reference sequence). CDR3 length equals 15 residues.

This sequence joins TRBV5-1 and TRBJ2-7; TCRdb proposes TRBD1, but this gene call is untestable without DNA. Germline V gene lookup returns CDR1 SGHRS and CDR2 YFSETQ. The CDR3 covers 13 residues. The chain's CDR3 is CASSDGQLPEQYF.

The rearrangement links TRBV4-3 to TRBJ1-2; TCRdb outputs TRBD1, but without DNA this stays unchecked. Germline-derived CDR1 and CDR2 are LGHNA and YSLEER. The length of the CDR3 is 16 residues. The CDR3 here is CASSQDYRGAHYGYTF.

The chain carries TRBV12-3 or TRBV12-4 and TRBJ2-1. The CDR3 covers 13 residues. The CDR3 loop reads CASSSLGWNEQFF.